Listed here are 19 T cell receptor beta chains from one sample, sequenced in a study of shared clonotypes between healthy human individuals. TCRdb keeps only in-frame clones here, not all; method: immunoSEQ multiplex PCR. The sample holds over 850,000 clones, 78% seen once. Source material: memory CD4+ T cells from PBMCs. Subset reported: CD45RA-negative fraction. These TCRs come from a man younger than 30 in good health. Some clones in this sample may be carry-over from other donors' samples.

Notes on this clone: Distinct nucleotide sequences in the sample also encode this CDR3. The chain carries TRBV6-5 and TRBJ1-5, with D possibly matching TRBD1 (5 bases). The germline V gene encodes CDR1 MNHEY and CDR2 SVGAGI. The CDR3 totals 13 residues. Deletions cut 6 bases from V and 3 bases from J, with 9 bases between. The CDR3: CASRGQVNQPQHF. The CDR3 DNA is TGTGCCAGCAGGGGGCAGGTCAATCAGCCCCAGCATTTT.

This chain connects TRBV7-2 to TRBJ2-3; D is uncertain. This CDR3 has 12 residues. Trimming left V 3 bases short and J 4 bases short, with 5 bases between. Germline CDR1 SGHTA, CDR2 FQGNSA. The DNA of the CDR3 is TGTGCCAGCAGCTTCATGGCAGATACGCAGTATTTT. Its translation: CASSFMADTQYF.

J is TRBJ2-1 and V is TRBV28; 15 bases map to TRBD2. From germline, CDR1 is MDHEN and CDR2 SYDVKM. The CDR3 is made up of 16 amino acids. V shed 5 bases and J 7 bases; nucleotides not matched to a gene: 6. CDR3 DNA: TGTGCCAGCAGTCCTACAGGGACTAGCGGGAGGAATGAGCAGTTCTTC. Translated: CASSPTGTSGRNEQFF.

The chain has TRBV6-5 and TRBJ1-4, with 9 positions matching TRBD1. Germline lookup yields CDR1 MNHEY and CDR2 SVGAGI. Losses at the gene ends were 7 bases for V and 8 bases for J; bases not matched to a gene: 8. The CDR3 loop spans 14 amino acids. CDR3 residues: CASNTGGASEKLFF. CDR3 sequence (DNA): TGTGCCAGCAACACAGGGGGCGCGAGCGAAAAACTGTTTTTT.

This clone was detected only a few times. This chain uses TRBV2 with TRBJ2-1; 7 bases align to TRBD1. CDR3 length equals 12 residues. The V and J ends lost 5 bases and 10 bases, in that order; junction bases with no gene match: 5. Germline V gives CDR1 SNHLY, CDR2 FYNNEI. The CDR3 nucleotides are TGTGCCAGCAGTCTTGACAGGGACGAGCAGTTCTTC. This encodes CASSLDRDEQFF.

This clone was counted a few times. Other DNA sequences in the sample encode the same CDR3. The chain carries TRBV18 and TRBJ1-2; D not resolved. Trimming removed 3 bases from V and 6 bases from J, with 14 bases in between. The CDR3 is 14 amino acids. In germline, CDR1 is KGHSH, CDR2 LQKENI. CDR3 region: CASSPLNSGDGYTF. The CDR3 DNA follows: TGTGCCAGCTCACCCCTTAACTCCGGGGATGGCTACACCTTC. Combining the CDR3 with reference TRBV18 and TRBJ1-2 gives the whole variable domain NAGVMQNPRHLVRRRGQEARLRCSPMKGHSHVYWYRQLPEEGLKFMVYLQKENIIDESGMPKERFSAEFPKEGPSILRIQQVVRGDSAAYFCASSPLNSGDGYTFGSGTRLTVV.

The rearrangement uses TRBV5-1 and TRBJ2-6; D perhaps matches TRBD1 (6 bases). The germline gives CDR1 SGHRS, CDR2 YFSETQ. Trimming removed 4 bases from V and 0 bases from J, with 17 bases in between. The CDR3 contains 18 residues. The CDR3 DNA reads as TGCGCCAGCAGCCCCAACCAGGGGTGGGTCTCTGGGGCCAACGTCCTGACTTTC. This sequence encodes CASSPNQGWVSGANVLTF.

The V and J genes are TRBV19 and TRBJ1-5; D gene unclear. The CDR3 extends over 16 amino acids. Germline lookup yields CDR1 LNHDA and CDR2 SQIVND (reference sequence). V was clipped by 1 base and J by 2 bases, with 12 bases between them. CDR3 DNA sequence: TGTGCCAGTAGTATAGGTCGAAGGGTTCGCAATCAGCCCCAGCATTTT. This codes for CASSIGRRVRNQPQHF.

The chain uses TRBV6-1 and TRBJ2-7; D is unclear. The CDR3 covers 14 residues. V shed 6 bases and J shed 0 bases, with 12 bases lying between them. Germline CDR1 and CDR2: MNHNS and SASEGT. CDR3 sequence: CASRDHPNSYEQYF. The CDR3 region has the DNA TGTGCCAGCAGGGACCACCCAAACTCCTACGAGCAGTACTTC.

The table lists this clone with a count of one. The chain recombines TRBV19 with TRBJ1-4, with a weak D call TRBD1 (6 bases). The germline V and J ends were trimmed by 7 bases and 6 bases, with 12 bases remaining between them. From germline, CDR1 is LNHDA and CDR2 SQIVND (reference sequence). The CDR3 totals 13 residues. The CDR3 is CASIHPGDEKLFF. In DNA form, the CDR3 reads TGTGCCAGTATCCACCCAGGGGATGAAAAACTGTTTTTT. Based on the CDR3 plus reference TRBV19 and TRBJ1-4, the full variable domain is DGGITQSPKYLFRKEGQNVTLSCEQNLNHDAMYWYRQDPGQGLRLIYYSQIVNDFQKGDIAEGYSVSREKKESFPLTVTSAQKNPTAFYLCASIHPGDEKLFFGSGTQLSVL.

The V and J genes are TRBV27 and TRBJ2-7; D not resolved. This CDR3 is 13 amino acids long. Germline V gene data show CDR1 as MNHEY and CDR2 as SMNVEV (reference sequence). Trimming pared 6 bases from V and 3 bases from J, leaving 12 bases between. CDR3 protein: CASRPHGGYEQYF. CDR3 coding DNA: TGTGCCAGCAGACCCCATGGCGGCTACGAGCAGTACTTC.

This clone was counted many times. This rearrangement joins TRBV28 to TRBJ2-7, with 9 bases aligning to TRBD1. The V and J ends lost 5 bases and 1 base, in that order; junction bases with no gene match: 9. The CDR3 length is 16 residues. The V gene's germline CDR1 is MDHEN and CDR2 SYDVKM. The CDR3 coding sequence is TGTGCCAGCAGTCCCCCCTCCGGGACAGGGTCCTACGAGCAGTACTTC. The encoded protein is CASSPPSGTGSYEQYF.

There are many counts of this clone. This chain connects TRBV9 to TRBJ2-7; tentatively, D is TRBD1 (5 bases). Trimming stripped 2 bases from V and 7 bases from J, with 13 bases between. The CDR3 sequence is 13 residues long. Germline assignment: CDR1 SGDLS and CDR2 YYNGEE. The CDR3 DNA sequence: TGTGCCAGCAGCGTCACGGCCCCAGGGGAGCAGTACTTC. Translation: CASSVTAPGEQYF.

The chain combines TRBV5-8 with TRBJ1-2; no definite D call. Germline CDR1 is SGHTS and CDR2 is YDEGEE. V lost 0 bases and J lost 4, with 16 bases in between. CDR3 length: 16 residues. CDR3 residues: CASSLVLTASVYGYTF. For the CDR3, the DNA is TGTGCCAGCAGCTTGGTTTTGACCGCCTCGGTCTATGGCTACACCTTC.

This clone appeared once. The gene calls are TRBV7-9 and TRBJ1-1; 9 bases align to TRBD1. Germline V gene sequence: CDR1 SEHNR, CDR2 FQNEAQ (reference sequence). V lost 3 bases to trimming and J lost 3 bases; unmatched junction nucleotides: 5. This CDR3 has 15 amino acids. The CDR3 loop reads CASSFTGGGYTEAFF. Here the CDR3 DNA reads TGTGCCAGCAGCTTCACAGGGGGCGGGTACACTGAAGCTTTCTTT.

The V call is TRBV14, the J call TRBJ2-1, with D hard to call. V was clipped by 0 bases and J by 9 bases, with 9 bases between them. The CDR3 is 13 residues long. Germline V gene sequence: CDR1 SGHDN, CDR2 FVKESK. The CDR3 reads CASSQDLRVEQFF. The DNA of the CDR3 is TGTGCCAGCAGCCAAGACTTACGGGTTGAGCAGTTCTTC.

The chain uses TRBV18 and TRBJ2-1; 7 bases are shared with TRBD2. Germline-derived CDR1 and CDR2 are KGHSH and LQKENI. V trimming: 2 bases; J trimming: 4 bases; junction bases outside the gene matches: 5. The CDR3 loop spans 15 amino acids. The chain's CDR3 is CASSPRLADYNEQFF. The CDR3 region has the DNA TGTGCCAGCTCACCAAGGCTAGCGGATTACAATGAGCAGTTCTTC.

This clone appeared a single time. The V call is TRBV28, the J call TRBJ1-5; weak D call: TRBD1 (5 bases). V lost 5 bases to trimming and J lost 3 bases, with 17 bases between them. Germline V gene sequence: CDR1 MDHEN, CDR2 SYDVKM. The CDR3 has 16 amino acids. CDR3 coding DNA: TGTGCCAGCAGTCGGCCCGCCGGGGCCTACAATCAGCCCCAGCATTTT. It codes for CASSRPAGAYNQPQHF.

The chain combines TRBV27 with TRBJ2-2, with D possibly TRBD1 on 5 matching bases. The CDR3 sequence is 14 residues long. The germline gives CDR1 MNHEY, CDR2 SMNVEV (reference sequence). Deletions cut 8 bases from V and 1 base from J, with 11 bases between. The CDR3 DNA is TGTGCCAGCCGGGTCCAGGGGAACACCGGGGAGCTGTTTTTT. It codes for CASRVQGNTGELFF.